Described below is a single T cell receptor (beta chain) sequence and its context. The target antigen is unknown. TCRdb's table, derived via immunoSEQ multiplex PCR, lists solely in-frame clones and lacks some. The data contain over 8,000 clones, 40% to 65% of them singletons. These data come from a study of T cell clonotyping in hematopoietic cell transplantation. Study-wide findings and caveats: Cells were unsorted, so CD4 and CD8 contributions were not separated.

Trimming removed 3 bases at V and 1 base at J, with 9 bases between. The V gene's germline CDR1 is GTSNPN and CDR2 SVGIG (reference sequence). CDR3 size: 14 residues. The chain combines TRBV30 with TRBJ2-2, with D possibly being TRBD1 or TRBD2 (5 bases each). The TCR comes from a female patient in her forties or fifties who had an allogeneic stem cell transplant from an unrelated donor, so the T cells may come from the graft donor. Some clones in this sample may be carry-over from other donors' samples. The specimen was peripheral blood mononuclear cells, collected 100 days after allogeneic stem cell transplant. The CDR3 spells CAWSGTGNTGELFF. The CDR3 coding sequence is TGTGCCTGGAGCGGGACCGGGAACACCGGGGAGCTGTTTTTT.